This TCR beta chain was retrieved from a study of regulatory T cells in long-lasting Graves disease. This sample's time point: persistent/refractory GD, antithyroid drugs over 5 years with positive TRAb. Construction of the TCR library relied on RNA isolated from PBMCs. Patients were enrolled at an endocrinology department in Xi'an, China. The CDR3 loop spans 13 amino acids. The germline CDR1 and CDR2 sequences are MNHNS and SASEGT. Regarding this clonotype: A much larger clone is a single base away; this may be a read error.

Building the TCR beta libraries relied on iRepertoire HTBI primers, and CDR3 regions underwent Arm-PCR. Authors' methods: The study identified roughly 59 TRBV and about 14 TRBJ segments across samples. TCRdb independently ran MiXCR on the multiplex PCR reads; one entry per CDR3 protein. V and J calls and clone size were set by TCRdb, not the authors. The table includes about 430,000 distinct CDR3 sequences, roughly 21% detected once. The specimen was peripheral blood mononuclear cells (PBMCs), collected when the disease was refractory, from a patient treated with antithyroid drugs. This TCR was recovered from a female donor with Graves disease. The genes are TRBV6-1 and TRBJ2-5; D is unclear. In DNA, the CDR3 is TGTGCCAGCAGCCCCCCCGGGTATGAGACCCAGCACTTC. Amino acids: CASSPPGYETQHF.